The sample holds one count of the clone carrying this T cell receptor (beta chain). Its antigen is as yet unknown. The data derive from a study of a mutant IDH1 vaccine in newly diagnosed glioma. On the study more broadly: Across weeks 1, 3, 5, 7, 11, 15, 19 and 23, patients received a vaccination each time, eight in all. Commencement of vaccination occurred 4-6 weeks following radiotherapy alone, or concurrently with temozolomide cycles. Previous care, which was radiotherapy, temozolomide, or both, most often involved both.

V was shortened by 0 bases and J by 3 bases, with 11 bases between the two germline ends. The CDR3 totals 15 residues. Germline CDR1 and CDR2: SGDLS and YYNGEE. The method was immunoSEQ multiplex PCR; TCRdb's version includes in-frame clones alone and lacks a portion of them. The data show tens of thousands of clones, under 90% seen once. Study-wide findings and caveats: The authors found pseudoprogression apparently unrelated to changes in top peripheral T cell clonotypes.

Sample time point: week 11, during vaccination. What each vaccine dose contained was 300 ug of mutant IDH1 20-mer peptide, accompanied by topical imiquimod. The chain is built from TRBV9 and TRBJ2-3; D possibly corresponds to TRBD1 (5 bases). The sequence derives from a man aged 30 to 45 with glioma. Source: PBMCs, taken from a glioma patient whose treatment included an IDH1 peptide vaccine. The chain's CDR3 is CASSVGRVGTDTQYF. The CDR3, as DNA: TGTGCCAGCAGCGTAGGCAGGGTGGGGACAGATACGCAGTATTTT.